This T cell receptor beta chain was identified in a study of cytomegalovirus exposure and HLA in healthy donors (dated by TCRdb to about 2017). As for the study more broadly: According to an earlier analysis of a few hundred of the donors, about 179 million T cells yielded roughly 110 million unique TCR beta sequences and roughly 280 Gb of sequence data. Rather than drawing on any new phenotypic data, the later analysis identified candidate immune exposures from TCR beta sequences and the way those sequences occurred across donors. A later genetic analysis took genome-wide SNP genotypes for about 55% of the roughly 670 donors and used that subset as a discovery cohort. Besides the first cohort of approximately 670 subjects, a separate validation cohort made up of over a hundred different subjects was used. An early release covering roughly 600 HLA-typed donors comprised approximately 300 gigabases of sequencing data and tens of millions of unique TCR sequences. Across some 400 genotyped donors of the cohort, an average of roughly 250,000 unique TCR beta nucleotide sequences per donor were sequenced, and approximately 17% of those sequences were non-productive. To predict cytomegalovirus infection status, the study combined high-throughput TCR immunosequencing, statistical association of individual TCRs with disease status, and machine learning. Alongside the repertoire data, information on donor age, sex, ethnicity and CMV serostatus was compiled. The genetic ancestry cluster associated with self-reported Caucasian donors included 65% to 90% of the roughly 410 genotyped donors. Using immunosequencing, the study profiled T cell repertoires from about 650 subjects and related those repertoires to cytomegalovirus serostatus. The study was designed to test whether signatures of past pathogen exposure could be identified by cataloging public T cell receptors. Four to six DR-DQ haplotypes were handled as single units for association and clustering, since linkage in the cohort was strong. HLA typing covered class I and class II loci at four-digit resolution. An earlier analysis of several hundred of the donors used high-throughput TCR beta sequencing to judge whether each TCR beta V gene segment behaved as functional or pseudogenic. To study patterns of TCR occurrence, a later analysis re-analyzed previously published TCR beta repertoires from 700 or so donors and added high-resolution HLA genotyping. All discovery cohort repertoires had been generated using a single sequencing platform. Typing coverage differed by locus: A, B, C, DRB1 and DQB1 were typed in about 620-640 donors, DQA1 in about 500, DPA1 in roughly 590, and DPB1 in just under 490.

In regard to this clone: The antigen this receptor binds is unknown. No much larger clone exists at a distance of one base, and base qualities are not known.

Results and caveats for the whole study, not just this receptor: HLA typing was unavailable for some donors at each locus, so association tests used only the typed subset. In the study, about 150 TCR beta chains were listed as associated with cytomegalovirus. Because counts were too low, about 15 rarely observed V segments, including chromosome 9 orphons, were left out of the earlier analysis of a few hundred of the donors. The authors suggested that the approach could potentially be extended to other disease states and immunological phenotypes. This cohort had only TCR beta chains sequenced, and the lack of alpha or paired-chain data limited which features could be detected. Specific HLA alleles were associated with roughly 17,000 TCR beta sequences at a false discovery rate of 0.05 in a later analysis. A group of highly shared sequence variants was considered likely to be a technical artifact of the sequencing pipeline. While some public TCRs were present in many individuals, most TCR sequences turned up only very rarely across donors. V-gene and J-gene trimming of TCR beta chains was associated with a missense DCLRE1C variant in a later genetic analysis, and the association was replicated in an independent cohort. According to a later analysis, parvovirus B19, influenza, CMV and Epstein-Barr virus appeared linked to several top co-occurrence clusters. A further reported finding was that TCR beta sequences accurately predicted the HLA-A and HLA-B alleles for most subjects in the first cohort. Broadly in line with IMGT annotations, most TCR beta V segments showed up in productive rearrangements about 87% or about 30% of the time in an earlier analysis of 450 to 750 of the donors. When HLA alleles, especially DR and DQ, strongly co-occurred, attributing TCR associations to individual alleles was difficult. Because the 87-base-pair reads could not distinguish some IMGT-functional V segments, including TRBV6-2 and TRBV6-3, those segments were excluded. Compared with equally common non-associated chains, HLA-associated TCR beta chains in a later analysis were more clonally expanded and had lower generation probabilities. According to a later analysis, most CMV-associated TCR beta chains appeared to be HLA-restricted, and the HLA associations seemed to be driven largely by CMV exposure. In a later analysis, the rate of TCR association differed among HLA loci, with DRB1 alleles having the most associated TCRs and HLA-C alleles having the fewest. The presence/absence analyses assumed that sequencing depth was roughly uniform across donors, and that assumption may not be true. Correlated functional status among segregating V segments might be attributable to linkage disequilibrium, but an unknown experimental factor could not be ruled out. In a later genetic analysis, fewer N-insertions in productive TCRs were reported among donors in an Asian-associated ancestry cluster than the roughly 700-donor mean. The classifier was reported to diagnose cytomegalovirus status with high specificity and sensitivity in both the original cohort and the validation cohort. Immune exposure information for the cohort was limited to CMV serostatus. In vitro tests confirmed that a few of the cytomegalovirus-associated TCR beta chains recognize cytomegalovirus antigens.

Libraries were prepared through the immunoSEQ multiplex PCR assay. The multiplex PCR relied on a mix of 60 forward primers for TCR Vbeta segments and 13 reverse primers for TCR Jbeta segments. The CDR3 region of rearranged TCR beta genes was amplified from genomic DNA by a multiplex PCR assay. On the Illumina HiSeq System, the amplified TCR beta libraries were sequenced as 87-base-pair reads. The source study handled its data this way. Across the 640 or so repertoires, a later analysis counted 78 million or so unique TCR beta chains, roughly 11 million of which were shared by at least two donors. To remove PCR and sequencing errors, raw reads were error-corrected and collapsed into unique sequences using a nearest-neighbor algorithm that merged closely related sequences. CDR3 sequences were aligned to IMGT reference sequences to assign V, D and J gene segments. Each retained sequence needed at least a six-nucleotide match to both a V gene segment and a J gene segment. Rearrangements were called productive when the CDR3 lacked stop codons and stayed in frame with V and J; all others were non-productive. CDR3 was defined according to IMGT convention as the region running from the second conserved V-encoded cysteine to the conserved J-encoded phenylalanine. In an earlier analysis of approximately 500 of the donors, sequences lacking an unambiguous match to a single V gene segment were excluded. An earlier analysis of just under 600 of the donors called V segments functional above 56.7% productive rearrangements and segregating when the between-donor standard deviation exceeded 5%. A statistical classification framework was built to diagnose cytomegalovirus status from the catalog of TCR beta chain sequences. A later analysis assigned V and J genes by comparing TCR nucleotide sequences with IMGT/GENE-DB human TR gene sequences. The TCRdist pipeline was used in a later analysis to assign CDR3 sequences and most-parsimonious VDJ recombination scenarios. In a later analysis, each TCR beta chain was defined by its CDR3 amino acid sequence together with its V-gene family, and reads without a unique V-gene family were excluded. In a later analysis, around 650 highly shared, low-generation-probability nucleotide sequences were removed to address suspected cross-contamination and a sequencing artifact. In a later analysis, a clonal expansion index for each public chain was calculated from normalized within-repertoire ranks of inferred template counts. In a later analysis, generation probabilities were computed using a VDJ recombination model fitted to out-of-frame rearrangements, and the results were checked against IGoR. In a later analysis, hypergeometric tests were used to score TCR-TCR, TCR-HLA and TCR-CMV co-occurrence, with a repertoire-size bias correction applied to TCR pairs. In a later analysis, false discovery rates were estimated by permuting HLA or CMV assignments 20 times. In a later analysis, co-occurring TCRs were grouped with DBSCAN, and TCRdist sequence similarity was added when clustering was performed within HLA-allele-positive subsets. Repertoires with fewer than 30,000 or more than 120,000 public chains were left out of co-occurrence clustering, as were a few repertoires with anomalous nucleotide sharing. Sourced from immuneACCESS, this table was stored by TCRdb with only in-frame sequences that have V and J called. A share of the clones is absent; for the studies checked, an unresolved V gene accounts for under half, and the remainder has no known explanation. D and trimming were read from the DNA, whereas the V and J calls and clone size are those reported in that table. This sample is represented by about 120,000 clones; around 76% of them were singletons. About 15% of the sample lies in the top ten.

The cohort comprised hundreds of healthy bone marrow donors. Cohort members were all nominally healthy when sampled, although unrecorded immune exposures were likely present. The donor tested CMV seropositive, placing the donor among the 289 seropositive members of the cohort. A peripheral blood sample was collected from each donor, and TCR beta sequencing was performed on peripheral blood mononuclear cells. The Qiagen DNeasy Blood Extraction Kit was used to extract genomic DNA from the blood cell samples. CDR1 and CDR2 were assigned from the germline V gene (reference sequence) as GTSNPN and SVGIG. The CDR3 starts with the cysteine, ends with the phenylalanine, and has 13 residues. Of the read, only the CDR3 DNA is kept; its 39 bases are in frame from base 1. At the junction V is shortened by 2 bases and J by 4 bases, with 11 bases in between.

The specimen was PBMCs. The TCR was taken from a man over 45 in good health and CMV-seropositive. The sequence joins TRBV30 to TRBJ1-1; the D region possibly corresponds to TRBD1 (5 bases align). The CDR3 has the sequence CAWSWGGATEAFF. The DNA reads TGTGCCTGGAGTTGGGGTGGGGCCACTGAAGCTTTCTTT.